This T cell receptor (beta chain) was retrieved from a study of OX40 agonist ivuxolimab in advanced cancers. Overall study: Ivuxolimab, which is an agonistic anti-OX40 (CD134) antibody, was administered to the patients. Three patients showed partial responses: one hepatocellular carcinoma and two cutaneous melanoma cases. General observations from the study: The study observed clonal expansion of CD4+ and CD8+ blood T cells by week 6 at 0.1 to 3.0 mg/kg.

A remark on this clone: The antigen is undetermined.

In germline, CDR1 is SGHDN, CDR2 FVKESK. The CDR3 is 15 residues long. The V gene lost 1 base and the J gene lost 4 bases, with 12 bases spanning the gap. Some clones are missing from TCRdb's copy, which holds only in-frame ones; the method was immunoSEQ multiplex PCR. The sample comprises 20,000 to 25,000 clones, 88% of which are singletons, and 25% rests with the top ten. The source is an adult with an advanced solid tumor such as melanoma, head and neck, liver or kidney cancer. Sequencing used CD4+ or CD8+ T cells sorted from blood, obtained in a trial of the OX40 agonist ivuxolimab. The chain uses TRBV14 and TRBJ2-3; the D gene is possibly TRBD2 (6 bases). CDR3 protein: CASSQGLGRSDTQYF. CDR3 DNA sequence: TGTGCCAGCAGCCAAGGACTGGGGAGGTCAGATACGCAGTATTTT.